Sequencing of this TCR beta chain was carried out in a study of shared clonotypes between healthy human individuals. Study-level background: Donors had three CD4 naive, three CD4 memory, two CD8 naive and one CD8 memory plate apiece.

This clone was seen only once. Its antigen remains unidentified. Source study methods: ImmunoSEQ only sent back junction sequences with no quality scores, so filtering was done differently. The method was immunoSEQ multiplex PCR; TCRdb's version includes in-frame clones alone and lacks a portion of them. The V and J calls and clone size come from that table; D and trimming were worked out from the DNA. The repertoire has approximately 1.5 million clones, roughly 98.5% of them found once; the top ten carry approximately 0.4%. Study-level points and caveats: When compared with the clonotypes that were shared by all four sorted-subset donors, the non-shared clonotypes turned out to have lower generation probabilities.

V was clipped by 0 bases and J by 2 bases, with 12 bases between them. Germline CDR1 SGHRS, CDR2 YFSETQ. The CDR3 spans 15 residues. The chain employs TRBV5-1 and TRBJ2-7; D not resolved. The sequence was collected from a man aged 30 to 45 in good health. Sequences were obtained from naive CD4+ T cells sorted from blood. Subset given: CD45RA+ positively selected. CDR3 sequence reads: CASSLVGGPAYEQYF. CDR3 in DNA: TGCGCCAGCAGCTTGGTTGGCGGCCCCGCCTACGAGCAGTACTTC.